This entry lists 21 T cell receptor beta chains sequenced from one sample in a study of T-cell memory formation after mild COVID-19. TCRdb recomputed calls from the 5' RACE reads with MiXCR, one row per CDR3 protein. Among 500,000 to 650,000 distinct CDR3 sequences, about 20% were seen once, and the ten largest hold 8.4%. The sequenced material came from PBMCs or a T cell subset sorted from them (not recorded which). The origin of the receptors is an adult woman who had mild COVID-19 (a few samples of this study predate the infection). Cell type and time point are not known.

This clonotype was seen repeatedly, ten times or more. The gene calls are TRBV12-3 or TRBV12-4 and TRBJ2-7; D is possibly TRBD1 or TRBD2 (8 bases each). The CDR3 extends over 19 amino acids. Trimming removed 4 bases from V and 2 bases from J, with 27 bases in between. The CDR3 DNA reads as TGTGCCAGCAGTTCCCGGACAGGGTTTGGCGGGGGGCTTCCCTACGAGCAGTACTTC. This codes for CASSSRTGFGGGLPYEQYF.

The rearrangement uses TRBV12-3 or TRBV12-4 and TRBJ2-3, with 12 bases aligning to TRBD2. This CDR3 comprises 15 residues. V was pared by 7 bases and J by 4 bases, with 6 bases of the junction left unmatched. In DNA form, the CDR3 reads TGTGCCAGCACCACTAGCGGGAGGCCCGCAGATACGCAGTATTTT. Translated, it gives CASTTSGRPADTQYF.

This clonotype was seen more than once but under ten times. The rearrangement links TRBV10-3 to TRBJ2-2, with 7 bases identical to TRBD1. The CDR3 is made up of 14 amino acids. V gave up 10 bases and J gave up 5 bases; unmatched junction bases: 10. CDR1 ENHRY and CDR2 SYGVKD come from the germline V gene. CDR3 coding DNA: TGTGCCACCGGACAGGTCGAGGGGACCGGGGAGCTGTTTTTT. Its protein product is CATGQVEGTGELFF.

This chain connects TRBV24-1 to TRBJ2-1, with D perhaps matching TRBD2 (5 bases). Germline CDR1 KGHDR, CDR2 SFDVKD. Deletions cut 1 base from V and 9 bases from J, with 12 bases between. The CDR3 extends over 14 amino acids. CDR3 loop: CATSDFSVGIEQFF. In DNA, the CDR3 is TGTGCCACCAGTGATTTCTCCGTCGGGATTGAGCAGTTCTTC.

The sample holds a few counts of this clonotype. The chain links TRBV20-1 to TRBJ1-1; TRBD1 agrees at 7 bases. This CDR3 region has 13 residues. Trimming removed 6 bases from V and 7 bases from J; junction bases left unmatched: 11. Per the germline V gene, CDR1 is DFQATT and CDR2 is SNEGSKA (reference sequence). The CDR3 DNA is TGCAGTGCACAATTGACAGGGAGGGGTGAAGCTTTCTTT. Translating it yields CSAQLTGRGEAFF.

The gene calls are TRBV4-1 and TRBJ2-2; D may be TRBD1 (5 bases). The CDR3 is 16 amino acids. Germline CDR1 reads MGHRA; CDR2 reads YSYEKL. Trimming cost V 0 bases and J 6 bases, with 14 bases left between them. The DNA of the CDR3 is TGCGCCAGCAGCCAAGATTCCCCCAGGGCGGCCGGGGAGCTGTTTTTT. Residues: CASSQDSPRAAGELFF.

The rearrangement links TRBV5-1 to TRBJ1-1, with 7 bases lining up with TRBD1. Germline trimming cut 0 bases from V and 5 bases from J; bases unmatched to any gene: 10. The CDR3 sequence is 16 residues long. CDR1 and CDR2 from the germline V gene are SGHRS and YFSETQ. The CDR3 spells CASSLGPRQGPTEAFF. The CDR3 region has the DNA TGCGCCAGCAGCTTGGGGCCTAGACAGGGTCCAACTGAAGCTTTCTTT.

This chain joins TRBV3-1 and TRBJ2-3; 12 nucleotides align to TRBD2. This CDR3 has 15 residues. The V gene's germline CDR1 is LGHDT and CDR2 YNNKEL (reference sequence). The V and J ends lost 1 base and 9 bases, in that order; junction bases with no gene match: 5. The CDR3 bases are TGTGCCAGCAGCCAAGCTAGCGGGGGGGCCGAGACGCAGTATTTT. It codes for CASSQASGGAETQYF.

This sequence joins TRBV14 and TRBJ2-5, with TRBD2 identical over 11 bases. This CDR3 is 16 amino acids long. After removal of 2 bases from V and 4 bases from J, the junction contained 6 bases not matched to a gene. Germline V CDR1 and CDR2: SGHDN, FVKESK. The DNA for the CDR3 is TGTGCCAGCAGCCAACCTAGCGGGAGGTGGGGAGAGACCCAGTACTTC. It encodes CASSQPSGRWGETQYF. Together with reference TRBV14 and TRBJ2-5, the CDR3 gives the full variable domain: EAGVTQFPSHSVIEKGQTVTLRCDPISGHDNLYWYRRVMGKEIKFLLHFVKESKQDESGMPNNRFLAERTGGTYSTLKVQPAELEDSGVYFCASSQPSGRWGETQYFGPGTRLLVL.

This clonotype was seen a few times. This chain links TRBV2 with TRBJ1-1; the match to TRBD1 covers 8 bases. The CDR3 consists of 15 residues. The germline V gene has CDR1 SNHLY and CDR2 FYNNEI. V lost 5 bases and J lost 1; bases outside the gene matches: 6. The CDR3 is CASSKWTGWNTEAFF. The CDR3 DNA reads as TGTGCCAGCAGTAAATGGACAGGGTGGAACACTGAAGCTTTCTTT.

This clonotype was counted at least ten times. This sequence joins TRBV11-2 and TRBJ2-1, with 12 bases fitting TRBD2. Germline V gene lookup returns CDR1 SGHAT and CDR2 FQNNGV. The CDR3 is 15 residues long. Trimming cost V 5 bases and J 2 bases; bases outside gene matches: 1. CDR3 residues: CASSRTSGAYNEQFF. CDR3 bases: TGTGCCAGCAGCCGGACTAGCGGGGCCTACAATGAGCAGTTCTTC.

This chain uses TRBV24-1 with TRBJ2-5; 8 nucleotides agree with TRBD2. The CDR3 extends over 15 amino acids. With 6 bases clipped from V and 2 bases from J, the junction kept 7 bases outside the gene matches. The germline CDR1 and CDR2 sequences are KGHDR and SFDVKD. CDR3 DNA sequence: TGTGCCACCAGTATAAGCGGGGGACCACAAGAGACCCAGTACTTC. Translation gives CATSISGGPQETQYF.

This chain joins TRBV20-1 and TRBJ2-1, with 9 nucleotides matching TRBD2. The germline V gene has CDR1 DFQATT and CDR2 SNEGSKA (reference sequence). CDR3 length equals 15 residues. With 4 bases clipped from V and 5 bases from J, the junction kept 9 bases outside the gene matches. The CDR3: CSAMGREGLNNEQFF. The CDR3 region has the DNA TGCAGTGCTATGGGGCGGGAGGGCCTCAACAATGAGCAGTTCTTC.

The rearrangement joins TRBV7-2 to TRBJ2-7, with D possibly matching TRBD2 (6 bases). CDR3 length equals 14 residues. V dropped 5 bases and J dropped 1 base, with 12 bases sitting between them. From germline, CDR1 is SGHTA and CDR2 FQGNSA. The CDR3 coding sequence is TGTGCCAGCAGCCCCGTAGCGGAGTCCTACGAGCAGTACTTC. Encoded protein: CASSPVAESYEQYF.

The chain is built from TRBV5-4 and TRBJ1-6; 12 bases agree with TRBD1. J gave up 10 bases and V 3 bases, and 5 bases lay outside the gene matches. The V gene's germline CDR1 is SGHNT and CDR2 YYREEE (reference sequence). The CDR3 totals 15 residues. The CDR3 region is CASSSGTGGTSPLHF. DNA for the CDR3: TGTGCCAGCAGCTCAGGGACAGGGGGCACGTCACCCCTCCACTTT.

The J gene is TRBJ2-3, the V gene TRBV7-9; 8 bases match TRBD1. From germline, CDR1 is SEHNR and CDR2 FQNEAQ (reference sequence). Trimming took 4 bases from V and 1 from J; bases not matched to a gene: 10. The CDR3 length is 17 residues. The CDR3, as DNA: TGTGCCAGCAGCTATCCGCCCAGGGGGCTGGGCACAGATACGCAGTATTTT. This codes for CASSYPPRGLGTDTQYF.

This clonotype was seen more than once but under ten times. V is TRBV29-1 and J is TRBJ2-2, with 8 bases lining up with TRBD1. The CDR3 is 14 residues long. Trimming at V came to 4 bases and at J to 5 bases, leaving 6 bases not matched to a gene. The germline V gene has CDR1 SQVTM and CDR2 ANQGSEA. CDR3 sequence reads: CSVGTGSRTGELFF. The CDR3 region has the DNA TGCAGCGTTGGGACAGGGTCACGAACCGGGGAGCTGTTTTTT.

The chain is built from TRBV7-9 and TRBJ2-5; unclear D gene. The germline V and J ends were trimmed by 0 bases and 3 bases, with 5 bases remaining between them. Germline V gives CDR1 SEHNR, CDR2 FQNEAQ (reference sequence). The CDR3 has 13 residues. The CDR3 here is CASSLAQKETQYF. CDR3 coding DNA: TGTGCCAGCAGCTTAGCTCAAAAAGAGACCCAGTACTTC. Full variable domain (outside the CDR3, taken from reference TRBV7-9 and TRBJ2-5): DTGVSQNPRHKITKRGQNVTFRCDPISEHNRLYWYRQTLGQGPEFLTYFQNEAQLEKSRLLSDRFSAERPKGSFSTLEIQRTEQGDSAMYLCASSLAQKETQYFGPGTRLLVL.

The table lists this clonotype with a few counts. J is TRBJ2-1 and V is TRBV12-3 or TRBV12-4; 8 bases agree with TRBD2. The CDR3 is 19 residues long. Trimming cost V 5 bases and J 1 base; bases outside gene matches: 16. CDR3 amino acids: CASSEGTSVGRVSYNEQFF. The CDR3 DNA reads TGTGCCAGCAGTGAGGGGACTAGTGTAGGGAGAGTGTCCTACAATGAGCAGTTCTTC.

The V gene is TRBV5-5, the J gene TRBJ1-2; 8 nucleotides agree with TRBD1. Unmatched junction bases numbered 12, after V lost 3 bases and J lost 8 bases. The CDR3 is 15 residues long. From germline, CDR1 is SGHKS and CDR2 YYEKEE (reference sequence). The CDR3 DNA reads TGTGCCAGCAGCTCATATGGACAGGGACAAGGAGGCTACACCTTC. Amino acid sequence: CASSSYGQGQGGYTF.

The table lists this clonotype with a few counts. The V call is TRBV7-2, the J call TRBJ2-7; D remains unclear. The V end was cut by 5 bases, the J end by 3 bases, with 11 bases between. The CDR3 is made up of 13 amino acids. From germline, CDR1 is SGHTA and CDR2 FQGNSA. The DNA for the CDR3 is TGTGCCAGCAGCGGTGGCATAGGCTACGAGCAGTACTTC. Amino acids: CASSGGIGYEQYF.